This TCR beta chain was identified during a study of shared clonotypes between healthy human individuals. CD45RO-negative, CCR7-selected cells formed the naive CD8 fraction, which excluded terminally differentiated effector memory CD45RA+ cells. Trimming pared 3 bases from V and 2 bases from J, leaving 7 bases between. Germline CDR1 MNHEY, CDR2 SMNVEV (reference sequence). The CDR3 has 13 residues. As to this clone: What it binds is unknown. Additional DNA sequences in this sample encode the identical CDR3.

Study-wide points: Rarefaction showed sorted-subset sequencing was incomplete despite large depth. About 5% of naive CD4 clonotypes were common to several donors.

Sorted-subset replicate PCRs used 150 to 200 ng DNA, about 30,000 T cell genomes. Measured with immunoSEQ multiplex PCR; TCRdb has only the in-frame clones, and not every one. The top ten clones hold roughly 1.7% of a sample with more than 2 million clones, just over 90% of them seen once. Sequencing used naive CD8+ T cells from PBMCs. The sequence was collected from a man in his late teens or twenties in good health. Some clones in this sample may be carry-over from other donors' samples. V gene TRBV27 combines with J gene TRBJ1-1; maybe TRBD1 (5 bases). CDR3 loop: CASSFTGNTEAFF. CDR3 coding DNA: TGTGCCAGCAGTTTCACAGGAAACACTGAAGCTTTCTTT.